Following are 26 T cell receptor beta chains from one sample sequenced in a study of T cell repertoires in cytomegalovirus infection. TCRdb itself ran the reads through MiXCR, one entry per CDR3 protein. The sample includes 600,000 to 800,000 distinct CDR3 sequences, 24% of them seen just once. The sequenced sample consisted of CD8+ T cells from PBMCs. The source of these receptors is a human donor in good health (CMV status not recorded). Some clones in this sample may be carry-over from other donors' samples.

The rearrangement links TRBV28 to TRBJ2-5; 9 bases line up with TRBD1. J gave up 4 bases and V 7 bases, and 13 bases lay outside the gene matches. In germline, CDR1 is MDHEN, CDR2 SYDVKM. The CDR3 runs 16 residues. The CDR3 loop reads CASNEIYRGRRETQYF. The CDR3 DNA is TGTGCCAGCAACGAAATCTACAGGGGGCGCCGAGAGACCCAGTACTTC.

Comments on this clonotype: A much larger clone sits a single nucleotide away, making a read error possible. This chain joins TRBV7-3 and TRBJ2-2; tentative D call: TRBD2 (5 bases). The CDR3 sequence is 15 residues long. Germline CDR1 SGHTA, CDR2 FQGTGA. The CDR3: CASSLTSQTTGEPFF. The CDR3 DNA reads as TGTGCCAGCAGCTTAACGTCCCAGACAACCGGGGAGCCGTTTTTT.

This clonotype has just one count. This chain joins TRBV28 and TRBJ2-5; D is perhaps TRBD1 (6 bases). This CDR3 has 14 amino acids. Germline-derived CDR1 and CDR2 are MDHEN and SYDVKM. With 5 bases removed from V and 5 bases from J, the gap between germline ends came to 15 bases. This CDR3 reads CASSVPRGRETQYF. Here the CDR3 DNA reads TGTGCCAGCAGTGTACCCAGGGGAAGGGAGACCCAGTACTTC.

The V gene is TRBV6-8, the J gene TRBJ1-3, with D possibly TRBD1 on 6 matching bases. Per germline, CDR1 MNHGY and CDR2 SAAAGT. V was clipped by 6 bases and J by 4 bases, with 13 bases between them. This CDR3 is 14 amino acids long. The DNA of the CDR3 is TGTGCCAGCAGGGGGGGACACTTCGGAAACACCATATATTTT. Translated: CASRGGHFGNTIYF.

This clonotype has ten or more counts. The rearrangement links TRBV7-9 to TRBJ2-1; tentative D call: TRBD2 (6 bases). This CDR3 has 16 amino acids. Germline-derived CDR1 and CDR2 are SEHNR and FQNEAQ (reference sequence). Between the trimmed V and J ends, which lost 5 bases and 8 bases, there was a span of 22 bases. The CDR3 DNA follows: TGTGCCAGCAGCCCAACCGGGACTTTCGTGGTACATGAGCAGTTCTTC. This sequence encodes CASSPTGTFVVHEQFF. Full variable domain (missing parts from reference TRBV7-9 and TRBJ2-1): DTGVSQNPRHKITKRGQNVTFRCDPISEHNRLYWYRQTLGQGPEFLTYFQNEAQLEKSRLLSDRFSAERPKGSFSTLEIQRTEQGDSAMYLCASSPTGTFVVHEQFFGPGTRLTVL.

The CDR3 loop reads CSTGTVNTEAFF. Written as DNA, the CDR3 is TGTTCCACCGGGACAGTGAACACTGAAGCTTTCTTT. The V call is TRBV10-3, the J call TRBJ1-1, with 7 bases aligning to TRBD1. Germline-derived CDR1 and CDR2 are ENHRY and SYGVKD. The CDR3 contains 12 residues.

The gene calls are TRBV5-3 and TRBJ2-7; 7 nucleotides line up with TRBD1. TRBV5-3 is an ORF; its function is uncertain. CDR3 length: 15 residues. The CDR3 nucleotides are TGTGCCAGCAGCTTCGGACAGGCCATGACCTACGAGCAGTACGTC. This gives the protein CASSFGQAMTYEQYV.

The chain joins TRBV20-1 to TRBJ2-7; no definite D call. This CDR3 is built from 12 residues. V was pared by 1 base and J by 7 bases, with 11 bases between. Germline V lookup: CDR1 DFQATT, CDR2 SNEGSKA (reference sequence). The CDR3 DNA reads as TGCAGTGCTAGAGTGGCACCGGAGGAGCAGTACTTC. Translating gives CSARVAPEEQYF.

This clonotype has ten or more counts. The rearrangement links TRBV6-5 to TRBJ2-1; tentatively, D is TRBD1 or TRBD2 (6 bases each). With 3 bases removed from V and 6 bases from J, the gap between germline ends came to 12 bases. Germline V CDR1 and CDR2: MNHEY, SVGAGI. The CDR3 is 14 amino acids. The CDR3 is CASSYTGAGNEQFF. CDR3 bases: TGTGCCAGCAGTTATACGGGGGCAGGCAATGAGCAGTTCTTC.

This clonotype was found a few times. V is TRBV6-2 or TRBV6-3 and J is TRBJ2-5; D not certain. The V and J ends lost 10 bases and 2 bases respectively, with 11 bases between them. CDR1 is MNHEY and CDR2 is SVGEGT in the germline V gene. This CDR3 spans 12 amino acids. CDR3 loop: CATSLGQETQYF. CDR3 bases: TGTGCCACAAGCCTAGGACAAGAGACCCAGTACTTC.

There are a few counts of this clonotype. V and J are TRBV7-9 and TRBJ2-1; possibly TRBD2 for D (7 bases). This CDR3 contains 16 residues. Germline V gives CDR1 SEHNR, CDR2 FQNEAQ (reference sequence). Trimming stripped 0 bases from V and 10 bases from J, with 19 bases between. The CDR3 reads CASSLAGRWGGAEQFF. The CDR3 DNA reads TGTGCCAGCAGCTTAGCAGGGCGGTGGGGGGGCGCGGAGCAGTTCTTC.

The chain recombines TRBV29-1 with TRBJ2-3, with D maybe TRBD2 (7 bases). The CDR3 runs 15 residues. The ends were cut back, 5 bases at V and 6 bases at J, with 21 bases in the middle. CDR1 is SQVTM and CDR2 is ANQGSEA in the germline V gene. The CDR3 reads CSVYRGVTRGDTQYF. CDR3 sequence (DNA): TGCAGCGTTTACCGGGGGGTCACGAGGGGGGATACGCAGTATTTT.

This clonotype was counted between two and nine times. V usage is TRBV28 and J usage is TRBJ1-1; D possibly corresponds to TRBD1 (6 bases). CDR1 and CDR2 (germline): MDHEN, SYDVKM. The CDR3 length is 14 residues. The V end lost 2 bases, the J end lost 5 bases, and 12 bases lay between the germline ends. CDR3 amino acids: CASSLVRGRTEAFF. For the CDR3, the DNA is TGTGCCAGCAGTTTAGTCCGGGGGCGGACTGAAGCTTTCTTT.

This clonotype was seen a handful of times. The chain carries TRBV5-1 and TRBJ2-5; D call uncertain. V was clipped by 4 bases and J by 5 bases, with 15 bases between them. The CDR3 totals 14 residues. From germline, CDR1 is SGHRS and CDR2 YFSETQ. The CDR3 protein is CASSPIVDPETQYF. Here the CDR3 DNA reads TGCGCCAGCAGCCCGATAGTAGACCCGGAGACCCAGTACTTC. The full variable domain, in which reference TRBV5-1 and TRBJ2-5 provide the parts outside the CDR3, is KAGVTQTPRYLIKTRGQQVTLSCSPISGHRSVSWYQQTPGQGLQFLFEYFSETQRNKGNFPGRFSGRQFSNSRSEMNVSTLELGDSALYLCASSPIVDPETQYFGPGTRLLVL.

A single count supports this clonotype. This chain uses TRBV7-1 with TRBJ2-7; 7 bases fit TRBD2. TRBV7-1 is an ORF, and what it does is uncertain. This CDR3 is built from 12 residues. J was trimmed by 6 bases and V by 5 bases; bases with no gene match: 4. CDR3 amino acids: CASSGGGGEQYV. In DNA, the CDR3 is TGTGCCAGCAGCGGCGGGGGAGGCGAGCAGTACGTC.

This clonotype was counted many times. V is TRBV6-5 and J is TRBJ2-7; D is tentatively TRBD1 or TRBD2 (5 bases each). Germline V lookup: CDR1 MNHEY, CDR2 SVGAGI. V was shortened by 2 bases and J by 5 bases, with 13 bases between the two germline ends. The CDR3 has 14 amino acids. CDR3 sequence reads: CASSYGGIGHEQYF. Here the CDR3 DNA reads TGTGCCAGCAGTTACGGGGGAATCGGTCACGAGCAGTACTTC.

J is TRBJ1-4 and V is TRBV28; no clear D gene. CDR1 and CDR2 from the germline V gene are MDHEN and SYDVKM. Trimming shortened V by 4 bases and J by 6 bases, and 12 bases separated the two germline ends. The CDR3 loop spans 14 amino acids. The CDR3 is CASSSPGNYEKLFF. In nucleotides, the CDR3 is TGTGCCAGCAGTTCCCCCGGCAACTATGAAAAACTGTTTTTT.

In its sample, this clonotype was seen many times. V and J are TRBV11-2 and TRBJ1-2; D is uncertain. The V gene lost 5 bases and the J gene lost 7 bases, with 14 bases spanning the gap. The CDR3 loop spans 13 amino acids. Germline V gene sequence: CDR1 SGHAT, CDR2 FQNNGV. The CDR3 protein is CASSQTSGGGYTF. CDR3 nucleotide sequence: TGTGCCAGCAGCCAAACAAGCGGAGGTGGCTACACCTTC.

Of note for this clonotype: A read error may explain this, as a much larger clone is one base away. The chain recombines TRBV6-6 with TRBJ2-2; D may be TRBD1 (6 bases). The CDR3 contains 15 residues. Germline V gene lookup returns CDR1 MNHNY and CDR2 SVGAGI (reference sequence). V was pared by 2 bases and J by 7 bases, with 14 bases between. CDR3 DNA sequence: TGTGCCAGCAGTTACCCGGACAGCCACATCGGGGAGCTGTTTTTT. Translating gives CASSYPDSHIGELFF.

This clonotype was picked up a small number of times. The gene calls are TRBV20-1 and TRBJ1-2, with D unresolved. This CDR3 contains 11 residues. The germline V gene encodes CDR1 DFQATT and CDR2 SNEGSKA (reference sequence). Trimming removed 5 bases at V and 3 bases at J, with 7 bases between. The CDR3 spells CSAPQYYGYTF. Here the CDR3 DNA reads TGCAGTGCTCCCCAATACTATGGCTACACCTTC.

Concerning this clonotype itself: Since a much larger clone is just one base distant, this may be a read error. This chain links TRBV7-2 with TRBJ2-1; 12 bases line up with TRBD2. V was pared by 8 bases and J by 6 bases, with 11 bases of the junction left unmatched. The germline V gene encodes CDR1 SGHTA and CDR2 FQGNSA. The CDR3 extends over 16 amino acids. CDR3: CASRSWTSGVFNEQFF. In nucleotides, the CDR3 is TGTGCCAGCCGCTCGTGGACTAGCGGGGTGTTCAATGAGCAGTTCTTC.

Of note for this clonotype: This may stem from a read error, because a much larger clone lies one nucleotide away. The chain recombines TRBV7-3 with TRBJ2-2; the D is unclear. The CDR3 contains 13 residues. Trimming stripped 7 bases from V and 7 bases from J, with 13 bases between. Germline values: CDR1 SGHTA, CDR2 FQGTGA. CDR3 residues: CASNAVGVGELFF. CDR3 DNA sequence: TGTGCCAGCAACGCCGTTGGGGTCGGGGAGCTGTTTTTT.

The chain combines TRBV6-2 or TRBV6-3 with TRBJ1-2; D gene ambiguous. Germline CDR1 is MNHEY and CDR2 is SVGEGT. CDR3 length: 16 amino acids. V lost 4 bases and J 7 bases, leaving 22 bases between the germline ends. The CDR3 is CASSSLDDFGSVGYTF. The DNA of the CDR3 is TGTGCCAGCAGTTCTTTGGACGACTTCGGGAGTGTTGGCTACACCTTC.

For this clonotype: This may be a read error: a much more frequent sequence differs by one nucleotide. The J gene is TRBJ2-5, the V gene TRBV25-1; D gene uncertain. The CDR3 totals 14 residues. CDR1 is MGHDK and CDR2 is SYGVNS in the germline V gene. The chain's CDR3 is CASSEGRYQETRYF. The CDR3 DNA reads TGTGCCAGCAGTGAAGGGCGTTACCAAGAGACCCGGTACTTC.

This clonotype has just a few counts. V usage is TRBV28 and J usage is TRBJ2-7, with 10 bases matching TRBD1. This CDR3 is built from 13 residues. Germline loops: CDR1 MDHEN, CDR2 SYDVKM. The ends lost 4 bases at V and 9 bases at J; junction bases unmatched: 6. The CDR3 DNA sequence: TGTGCCAGCAGTTCCCGGGACAGGGGCCCGCAGTACGTC. Residues: CASSSRDRGPQYV.

This clonotype was observed a handful of times. The gene calls are TRBV4-3 and TRBJ2-1, with D uncertain. The length of the CDR3 is 12 residues. The V gene's germline CDR1 is LGHNA and CDR2 YSLEER. Trimming left V 0 bases short and J 8 bases short, with 5 bases between. CDR3 loop: CASSQEGYEQFF. The CDR3 nucleotides are TGCGCCAGCAGCCAAGAGGGGTATGAGCAGTTCTTC.